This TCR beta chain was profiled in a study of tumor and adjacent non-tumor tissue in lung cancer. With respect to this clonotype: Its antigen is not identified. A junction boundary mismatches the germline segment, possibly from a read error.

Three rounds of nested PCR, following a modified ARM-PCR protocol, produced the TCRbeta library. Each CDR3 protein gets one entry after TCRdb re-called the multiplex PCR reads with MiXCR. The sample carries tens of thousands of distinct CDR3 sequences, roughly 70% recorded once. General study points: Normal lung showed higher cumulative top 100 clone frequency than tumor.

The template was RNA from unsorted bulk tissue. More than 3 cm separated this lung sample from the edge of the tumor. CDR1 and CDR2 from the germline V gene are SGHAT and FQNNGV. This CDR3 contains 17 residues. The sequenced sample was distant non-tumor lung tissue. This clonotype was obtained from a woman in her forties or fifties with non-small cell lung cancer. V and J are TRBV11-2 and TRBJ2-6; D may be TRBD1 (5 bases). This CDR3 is CASSLTNRSSGANVLIF. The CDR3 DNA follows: TGTGCCAGCAGCTTGACAAACAGGAGCTCTGGGGCCAACGTCCTGATTTTC. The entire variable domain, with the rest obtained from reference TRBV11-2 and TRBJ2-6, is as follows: EAGVAQSPRYKIIEKRQSVAFWCNPISGHATLYWYQQILGQGPKLLIQFQNNGVVDDSQLPKDRFSAERLKGVDSTLKIQPAKLEDSAVYLCASSLTNRSSGANVLIFGAGSRLTVL.